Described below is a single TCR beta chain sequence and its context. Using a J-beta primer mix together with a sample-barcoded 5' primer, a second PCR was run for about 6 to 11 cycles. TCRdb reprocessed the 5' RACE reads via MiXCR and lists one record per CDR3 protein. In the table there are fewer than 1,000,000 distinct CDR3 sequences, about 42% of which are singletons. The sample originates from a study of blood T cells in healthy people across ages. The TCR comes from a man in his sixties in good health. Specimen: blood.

The CDR3 sequence: CSASRGRPYTF. CDR3 DNA sequence: TGCAGTGCTTCTCGGGGGCGACCCTACACCTTC. The rearrangement joins TRBV20-1 to TRBJ1-2; TRBD1 is a possible D gene (6 bases). CDR3 length equals 11 residues. Trimming shortened V by 5 bases and J by 10 bases, and 14 bases separated the two germline ends. CDR1 is DFQATT and CDR2 is SNEGSKA in the germline V gene (reference sequence).